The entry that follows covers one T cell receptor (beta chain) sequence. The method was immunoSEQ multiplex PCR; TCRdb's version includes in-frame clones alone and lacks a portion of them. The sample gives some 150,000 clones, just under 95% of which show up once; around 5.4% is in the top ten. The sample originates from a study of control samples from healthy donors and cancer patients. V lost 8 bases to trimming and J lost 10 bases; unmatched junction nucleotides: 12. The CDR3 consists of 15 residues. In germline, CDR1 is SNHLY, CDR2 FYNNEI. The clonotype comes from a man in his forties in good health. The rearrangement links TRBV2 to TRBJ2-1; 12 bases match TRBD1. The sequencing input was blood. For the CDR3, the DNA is TGTGCCAGCCCCCATCCGGGACAGGGGGCTTTGGAGCAGTTCTTC. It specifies CASPHPGQGALEQFF.